The count of the clone carrying this T cell receptor (beta chain) is one. The record originates from a study of blood T cell repertoires in COVID-19. Produced via immunoSEQ multiplex PCR; TCRdb's table is partial and in-frame only. The sample yields fewer than 650,000 clones, roughly nine tenths seen once. The CDR3 consists of 14 residues. V lost 8 bases to trimming and J lost 7 bases, with 17 bases between them. Germline CDR1 SNHLY, CDR2 FYNNEI. The sample was peripheral blood. The chain is built from TRBV2 and TRBJ1-4, with D unresolved. The sequence derives from a woman in her fifties or sixties with COVID-19, enrolled during active disease. CDR3 sequence: CASRTQRRREKLFF. CDR3 nucleotide sequence: TGTGCCAGCCGAACCCAGCGTAGGCGTGAAAAACTGTTTTTT. The complete variable domain, with remaining parts taken from reference TRBV2 and TRBJ1-4, reads EPEVTQTPSHQVTQMGQEVILRCVPISNHLYFYWYRQILGQKVEFLVSFYNNEISEKSEIFDDQFSVERPDGSNFTLKIRSTKLEDSAMYFCASRTQRRREKLFFGSGTQLSVL.